Sequencing of this T cell receptor beta chain was carried out in a study of CD8 T cells in ankylosing spondylitis. It was by quantitative 5'-RACE with molecular barcodes that TCR beta libraries were made. MiXCR, applied by TCRdb to the 5' RACE reads, yields one record per CDR3 protein. The profile shows fewer than 750,000 distinct CDR3 sequences, around 20% of them singletons. Study conclusions and caveats: Characteristic, it appeared, of ankylosing spondylitis blood was a TCR beta motif of several highly homologous variants.

The CDR3 length is 17 residues. Germline assignment: CDR1 SGHTA and CDR2 FQGNSA. After removal of 3 bases from V and 3 bases from J, the junction contained 11 bases not matched to a gene. This clonotype was detected ten times or more. The antigen remains undetermined. The specimen sequenced was blood, either unsorted or a sorted T cell fraction (not recorded which). The clonotype was recovered from a male donor with ankylosing spondylitis. This sequence joins TRBV7-2 and TRBJ2-5, with 9 bases identical to TRBD2. The CDR3 loop is CASSFTVGGRGKETQYF. For the CDR3, the DNA is TGTGCCAGCAGCTTCACCGTAGGCGGGAGGGGGAAAGAGACCCAGTACTTC.